These T cell receptor beta chains were read from a single sample in a study of OX40 agonist ivuxolimab in advanced cancers. This table comes from immunoSEQ multiplex PCR, and its TCRdb copy is limited to in-frame clones, with some not included. This sample yields more than 80,000 clones, of which around 85% are seen a single time; approximately 1.5% belongs to the top ten. Here the sequenced sample was CD4+ or CD8+ T cells sorted from blood, taken in a trial of the OX40 agonist ivuxolimab. These receptor sequences come from an adult with an advanced solid tumor such as melanoma, head and neck, liver or kidney cancer. Each CDR3 is given without its conserved first and last residue.

V gene: TRBV28
J gene: TRBJ2-7
CDR3 protein: ASSLFMQGAHEQY

V gene: TRBV5-1
J gene: TRBJ2-5
CDR3 protein: ASSSGTSETQY

V gene: TRBV30
J gene: TRBJ2-7
CDR3 protein: AWTSSYEQY

V gene: TRBV7-3
J gene: TRBJ2-1
CDR3 protein: ASSLDRVVNEQF

V gene: TRBV6-6
J gene: TRBJ2-7
CDR3 protein: ASSLQGIRYEQY

V gene: TRBV19
J gene: TRBJ2-5
CDR3 protein: ASSIDLRTGKETQY

V gene: TRBV7-9
J gene: TRBJ1-2
CDR3 protein: ASSRDRGGYT

V gene: TRBV6-6
J gene: TRBJ1-5
CDR3 protein: ASRRQGGDQPQH

V gene: TRBV30
J gene: TRBJ1-5
CDR3 protein: AWSVRDTFRPQH

V gene: TRBV10-2
J gene: TRBJ1-5
CDR3 protein: ASSADRNYQPQH

V gene: TRBV5-4
J gene: TRBJ1-4
CDR3 protein: ASSLDGGPGSNEKLF

V gene: TRBV20-1
J gene: TRBJ1-4
CDR3 protein: SARGPQKLF

V gene: TRBV27
J gene: TRBJ2-6
CDR3 protein: ASGPVNSGANVLT

V gene: TRBV7-2
J gene: TRBJ1-5
CDR3 protein: ASSLQGINQPQH

V gene: TRBV19
J gene: TRBJ1-5
CDR3 protein: ASRIGGLNQPQH

V gene: TRBV7-3
J gene: TRBJ2-1
CDR3 protein: ASSPGRLVGNEQF

V gene: TRBV27
J gene: TRBJ2-7
CDR3 protein: ASSRTGGDRYEQY

V gene: TRBV5-1
J gene: TRBJ1-1
CDR3 protein: ASSLPEGREAF

V gene: TRBV7-4
J gene: TRBJ1-5
CDR3 protein: ASSFPNYRGLGNQPQH

V gene: TRBV5-4
J gene: TRBJ1-3
CDR3 protein: ASTIDSGNTIY

V gene: TRBV6-1
J gene: TRBJ1-1
CDR3 protein: ATSRQQDTEAF

V gene: TRBV6-5
J gene: TRBJ2-3
CDR3 protein: ASWDSHTDTQY

V gene: TRBV6-5
J gene: TRBJ2-2
CDR3 protein: ASSYFRTGELF

V gene: TRBV10-3
J gene: TRBJ2-3
CDR3 protein: AISLGQGGDTQY

V gene: TRBV5-4
J gene: TRBJ2-7
CDR3 protein: ASSSPDSEQY

V gene: TRBV2
J gene: TRBJ1-5
CDR3 protein: ASSLTGGNQPQH

V gene: TRBV18
J gene: TRBJ1-1
CDR3 protein: ASSPPYADTEAF

V gene: TRBV7-9
J gene: TRBJ2-7
CDR3 protein: ASSPGLTSGVSYEQY

V gene: TRBV27
J gene: TRBJ2-2
CDR3 protein: ASGMAGTGNTGELF

V gene: TRBV7-9
J gene: TRBJ2-7
CDR3 protein: ASTRGQNEQY

V gene: TRBV9
J gene: TRBJ1-5
CDR3 protein: ASSVEGQSNQPQH

V gene: TRBV7-2
J gene: TRBJ2-2
CDR3 protein: ASSSGQNTGELF

V gene: TRBV14
J gene: TRBJ2-7
CDR3 protein: ASSKGLADHTREQY

V gene: TRBV5-1
J gene: TRBJ2-7
CDR3 protein: ASSWRLAGGITYEQY

V gene: TRBV7-3
J gene: TRBJ2-5
CDR3 protein: ASSQGHQETQY

V gene: TRBV7-9
J gene: TRBJ1-5
CDR3 protein: ASSLEQGAGSNQPQH

V gene: TRBV4-2
J gene: TRBJ2-7
CDR3 protein: ASSQEGTSKVSEQY

V gene: TRBV5-3
J gene: TRBJ2-7
CDR3 protein: ARSLVPSAGLIYEQY

V gene: TRBV14
J gene: TRBJ2-3
CDR3 protein: ASSPHRGLAGTSSSTDTQY

V gene: TRBV5-4
J gene: TRBJ1-1
CDR3 protein: ASSFYTERYSAF

V gene: TRBV5-4
J gene: TRBJ2-5
CDR3 protein: ASSLVGQGTTQY

V gene: TRBV7-8
J gene: TRBJ2-3
CDR3 protein: ASSSWGSDTQY

V gene: TRBV30
J gene: TRBJ2-7
CDR3 protein: AWSSGREVDEQY

V gene: TRBV5-6
J gene: TRBJ2-7
CDR3 protein: ASSLRVTGEGYEQY

V gene: TRBV10-1
J gene: TRBJ1-1
CDR3 protein: ASSDDTTEAF

V gene: TRBV7-2
J gene: TRBJ2-4
CDR3 protein: ASTRGGIAKNIQY